The rows below give T cell receptor beta chains drawn from one sample of a study of T cell changes during pregnancy in multiple sclerosis. Profiling relied on immunoSEQ multiplex PCR, and the TCRdb table lists in-frame clones only, not all of them. The table includes under 15,000 clones, around 87% detected once. Sequences were derived from CD8+ T cells from peripheral blood mononuclear cells, sampled in the second trimester of pregnancy. Every receptor here comes from a female donor in good health, enrolled as a control in a pregnancy study. The CDR3 runs from the conserved cysteine through the conserved F or W. D genes are given only for firm matches. Size tells how often a clone was seen (once, few, many) or the class of an expanded clone, and some rows leave it out.

TRBV19	TRBJ1-4	.	.	TGTGCCAGTAGTGGAGAACAGGGTAATGAAAAACTGTTTTTT	CASSGEQGNEKLFF
TRBV6-5	TRBJ2-7	.	.	TGTGCCAGCAGTCCAGCGGGCCGCGAGCAGTACTTC	CASSPAGREQYF
TRBV5-6	TRBJ1-1	.	.	TGTGCCAGCAGTCTTCAGGCCTGGGGCGGCACTGAAGCTTTCTTT	CASSLQAWGGTEAFF
TRBV4-3	TRBJ2-3	.	.	TGCGCCAGCAGCCAGGCTGCGCGGGGCGATCCGGGAGATACGCAGTATTTT	CASSQAARGDPGDTQYF
TRBV5-4	TRBJ1-1	.	.	TGTGCCAGCAGCTTGCCGGGGGGTCGTTGGGCTTTCTTT	CASSLPGGRWAFF
TRBV27	TRBJ1-1	.	TRBD1	TGTGCCAGCAGTTTTTCCGGGACAGGGGCTGAAGCTTTCTTT	CASSFSGTGAEAFF
TRBV5-6	TRBJ1-1	once	.	TGTGCCAGCAGCTTTAGCCTATGGGGGGGGTTGAACACTGAAGCTTTCTTT	CASSFSLWGGLNTEAFF
TRBV9	TRBJ2-3	.	.	TGTGCCAGTGGGAGGGGGACAGATACGCAGTATTTT	CASGRGTDTQYF
TRBV2	TRBJ2-5	.	TRBD1	TGTGCCAGCAGTGAACAGGGGGCTATTCTCGGAGAAGAGACCCAGTACTTC	CASSEQGAILGEETQYF
TRBV30	TRBJ2-5	.	TRBD1	TGTGCCTGGAGTTACAGGGGGGAGCAGTACTTC	CAWSYRGEQYF
TRBV2	TRBJ1-1	.	.	TGTGCCAGCAGTGATTTCGGGTGGATGAACACTGAAGCTTTCTTT	CASSDFGWMNTEAFF